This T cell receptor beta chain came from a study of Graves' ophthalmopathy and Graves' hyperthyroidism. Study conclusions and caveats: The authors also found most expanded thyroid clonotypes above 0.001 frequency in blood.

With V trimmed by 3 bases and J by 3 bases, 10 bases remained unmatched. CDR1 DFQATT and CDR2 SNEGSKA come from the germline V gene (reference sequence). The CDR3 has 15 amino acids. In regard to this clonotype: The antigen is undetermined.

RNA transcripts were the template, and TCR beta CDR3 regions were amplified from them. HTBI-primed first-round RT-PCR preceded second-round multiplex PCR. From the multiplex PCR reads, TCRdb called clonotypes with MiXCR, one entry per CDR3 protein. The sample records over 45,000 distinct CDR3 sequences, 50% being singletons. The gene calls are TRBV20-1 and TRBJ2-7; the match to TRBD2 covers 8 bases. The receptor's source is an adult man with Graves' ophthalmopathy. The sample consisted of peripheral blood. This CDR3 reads CSARGTTSGHYEQYF. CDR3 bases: TGCAGTGCTAGGGGGACAACTAGCGGACACTACGAGCAGTACTTC.